This T cell receptor (beta chain) was sequenced for a study of neoadjuvant nivolumab and ipilimumab in lung cancer. Details on this clone: No antigen is known for it.

Findings and limits, study-wide: From pretherapy to surgery, tumor richness and clonality rose with dual therapy.

This CDR3 is built from 18 residues. V was clipped by 0 bases and J by 2 bases, with 15 bases between them. Clones were sequenced by immunoSEQ multiplex PCR, and TCRdb holds only the in-frame ones, with some missing. The sample records approximately 19,000 clones, 80% to 90% being singletons. Sequenced material: peripheral blood, taken before neoadjuvant nivolumab, alone or with ipilimumab. The receptor comes from an adult with non-small cell lung cancer. This rearrangement joins TRBV5-3 to TRBJ2-6; D is unclear. TRBV5-3 is treated as an ORF (open reading frame) with a function not yet certain. CDR3 nucleotides: TGTGCCAGAAGCTTGGTCAGAGGTAAGAGAACTGGGGCCAACGTCCTGACTTTC. It codes for CARSLVRGKRTGANVLTF.